This T cell receptor beta chain is from a study of T-cell reconstitution after alpha-beta-depleted transplantation in children. The authors prepared the TCRbeta library with unique molecular identifiers. TCRdb re-called the PCR reads through MiXCR, storing one row per CDR3 protein. The sample has hundreds of thousands of distinct CDR3 sequences, 11% seen once. Overall study findings and caveats: It was reported that alpha-beta T cells came from several hundred expanded graft clones (about two months after transplant). It was surviving recipient T cells and thymic progenitors that gave some patients high TCRbeta diversity at day 60.

This clonotype has at least ten counts. Its target is not known. The source material was peripheral blood, sampled 180 days after TCRalphabeta/CD19-depleted stem cell transplant. The sequence came from a male patient between 2 and 10 years old who had a stem cell transplant for chronic granulomatous disease, so the T cells may come from the graft donor.

In nucleotides, the CDR3 is TGTGCCAGCAGCTTGGTTCCGATGCGGGAGCAGTACTTC. It encodes CASSLVPMREQYF. V usage is TRBV5-5 and J usage is TRBJ2-7; D unresolved. Trimming took 0 bases from V and 7 from J, leaving 11 bases between them. The germline V gene encodes CDR1 SGHKS and CDR2 YYEKEE (reference sequence). CDR3 length equals 13 residues.